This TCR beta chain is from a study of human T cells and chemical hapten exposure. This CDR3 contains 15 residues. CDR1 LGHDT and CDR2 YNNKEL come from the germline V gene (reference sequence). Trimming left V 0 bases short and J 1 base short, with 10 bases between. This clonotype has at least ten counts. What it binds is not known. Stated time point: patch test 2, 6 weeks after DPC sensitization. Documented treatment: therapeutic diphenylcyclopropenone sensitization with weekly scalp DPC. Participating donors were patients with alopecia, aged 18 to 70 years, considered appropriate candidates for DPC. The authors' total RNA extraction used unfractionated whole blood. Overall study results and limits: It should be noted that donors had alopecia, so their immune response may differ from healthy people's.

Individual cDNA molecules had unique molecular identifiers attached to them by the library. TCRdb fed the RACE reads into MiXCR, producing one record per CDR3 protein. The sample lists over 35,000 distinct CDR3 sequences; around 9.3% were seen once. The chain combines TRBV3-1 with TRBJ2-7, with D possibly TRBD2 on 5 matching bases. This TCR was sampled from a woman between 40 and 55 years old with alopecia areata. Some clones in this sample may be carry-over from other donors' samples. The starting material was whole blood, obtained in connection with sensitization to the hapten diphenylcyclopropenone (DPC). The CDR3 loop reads CASSQERTLSYEQYF. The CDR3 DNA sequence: TGTGCCAGCAGCCAAGAAAGGACTCTTTCCTACGAGCAGTACTTC.